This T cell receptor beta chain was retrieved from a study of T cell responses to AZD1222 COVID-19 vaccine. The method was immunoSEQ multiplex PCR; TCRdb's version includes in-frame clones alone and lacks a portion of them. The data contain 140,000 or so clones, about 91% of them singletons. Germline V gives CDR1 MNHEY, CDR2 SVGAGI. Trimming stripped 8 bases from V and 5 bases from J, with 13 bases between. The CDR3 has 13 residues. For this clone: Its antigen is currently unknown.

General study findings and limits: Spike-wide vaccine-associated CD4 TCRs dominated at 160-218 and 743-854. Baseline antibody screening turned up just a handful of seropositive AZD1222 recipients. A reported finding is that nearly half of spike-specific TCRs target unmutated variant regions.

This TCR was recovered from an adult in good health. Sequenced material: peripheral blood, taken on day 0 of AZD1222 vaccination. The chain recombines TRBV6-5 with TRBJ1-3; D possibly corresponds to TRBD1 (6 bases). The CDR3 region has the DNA TGTGCCAGCTCAGGGACACTCCGAAACACCATATATTTT. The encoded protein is CASSGTLRNTIYF.